These 15 T cell receptor beta chains were all obtained from the same sample, sequenced in a study of shared clonotypes between healthy human individuals. The repertoire was sequenced with immunoSEQ multiplex PCR; TCRdb's copy has only in-frame clones and lacks some. There are around 1,000,000 clones in the sample; roughly 80% occur only once, and 0.89% lies in the top ten. The sequencing sample was made of memory CD4+ T cells from PBMCs. Documented subset: CD45RA-negative fraction. The receptor set was obtained from a young man in good health. Some clones in this sample may be carry-over from other donors' samples.

The chain carries TRBV27 and TRBJ2-7, with D possibly matching TRBD2 (6 bases). The CDR3 has 15 amino acids. Germline loops: CDR1 MNHEY, CDR2 SMNVEV (reference sequence). V dropped 3 bases and J dropped 7 bases, with 19 bases sitting between them. CDR3 in amino acids: CASSLAPVGGLEQYF. The DNA for the CDR3 is TGTGCCAGCAGTTTGGCTCCCGTGGGGGGATTGGAGCAGTACTTC.

The sample holds one count of this clone. V and J are TRBV5-1 and TRBJ1-1; D may be TRBD1 (6 bases). There are 16 residues in the CDR3. The V gene lost 3 bases and the J gene lost 0 bases, with 15 bases spanning the gap. Per germline, CDR1 SGHRS and CDR2 YFSETQ. CDR3 nucleotide sequence: TGCGCCAGCAGCTGGGTCACAGGGAACATGAACACTGAAGCTTTCTTT. Translating it yields CASSWVTGNMNTEAFF.

This clone was picked up one time. A read error may be the cause here, since a much bigger clone is one base away. The sample holds other DNA sequences that translate to the same CDR3. The CDR3 DNA reads as TGTGCCAGCAGCCGCAACTACGAGCAGTACTTC. Its translation: CASSRNYEQYF. The J gene is TRBJ2-7, the V gene TRBV6-6; D unclear. The CDR3 is 11 residues long. Trimming pared 6 bases from V and 3 bases from J, leaving 6 bases between. The V gene's germline CDR1 is MNHNY and CDR2 SVGAGI (reference sequence).

A single count supports this clone. The rearrangement links TRBV7-9 to TRBJ2-5; no clear D gene. The CDR3 loop spans 15 amino acids. V was shortened by 5 bases and J by 0 bases, with 13 bases between the two germline ends. Germline V gene sequence: CDR1 SEHNR, CDR2 FQNEAQ (reference sequence). The CDR3 sequence is CASSLSRLYQETQYF. As DNA, the CDR3 is TGTGCCAGCAGCCTTAGCAGATTGTACCAAGAGACCCAGTACTTC. Variable domain in full (rest from reference TRBV7-9 and TRBJ2-5): DTGVSQNPRHKITKRGQNVTFRCDPISEHNRLYWYRQTLGQGPEFLTYFQNEAQLEKSRLLSDRFSAERPKGSFSTLEIQRTEQGDSAMYLCASSLSRLYQETQYFGPGTRLLVL.

V usage is TRBV5-1 and J usage is TRBJ2-4; 8 bases line up with TRBD2. The CDR3 covers 14 residues. J was trimmed by 7 bases and V by 0 bases; bases with no gene match: 3. The germline V gene has CDR1 SGHRS and CDR2 YFSETQ. The CDR3 region has the DNA TGCGCCAGCAGCTTGGGGGGACTAGGGAACATTCAGTACTTC. Translated: CASSLGGLGNIQYF.

The chain is built from TRBV5-5 and TRBJ2-3; 9 nucleotides agree with TRBD1. Germline V lookup: CDR1 SGHKS, CDR2 YYEKEE (reference sequence). V lost 0 bases, J lost 4 bases, and 6 bases stayed unmatched. This CDR3 has 16 residues. CDR3 in amino acids: CASSLGHRGPADTQYF. The DNA of the CDR3 is TGTGCCAGCAGCTTGGGGCACAGGGGGCCCGCAGATACGCAGTATTTT.

The V and J genes are TRBV2 and TRBJ2-1; 14 bases match TRBD2. Germline-derived CDR1 and CDR2 are SNHLY and FYNNEI. There are 17 residues in the CDR3. After removal of 7 bases from V and 4 bases from J, the junction contained 9 bases not matched to a gene. The CDR3 DNA follows: TGTGCCAGCACAACTCAAGGACTAGCGGGAGGATACAATGAGCAGTTCTTC. Translating gives CASTTQGLAGGYNEQFF. Complete variable domain (other parts from reference TRBV2 and TRBJ2-1): EPEVTQTPSHQVTQMGQEVILRCVPISNHLYFYWYRQILGQKVEFLVSFYNNEISEKSEIFDDQFSVERPDGSNFTLKIRSTKLEDSAMYFCASTTQGLAGGYNEQFFGPGTRLTVL.

The chain joins TRBV30 to TRBJ1-2; the D is unclear. Trimming took 5 bases from V and 1 from J, leaving 14 bases between them. The CDR3 is made up of 14 amino acids. Germline CDR1 is GTSNPN and CDR2 is SVGIG (reference sequence). CDR3 protein: CAWELTGSNYGYTF. CDR3 nucleotide sequence: TGTGCCTGGGAGCTGACCGGGAGTAACTATGGCTACACCTTC.

The chain combines TRBV30 with TRBJ1-4, with D tentatively TRBD1 (5 bases). CDR3 size: 16 residues. Trimming took 2 bases from V and 7 from J, leaving 20 bases between them. CDR1 GTSNPN and CDR2 SVGIG come from the germline V gene (reference sequence). The CDR3 bases are TGTGCCTGGAGTATAACGCTTCGAAGGACAAGTGAAAAACTGTTTTTT. Its protein is CAWSITLRRTSEKLFF.

The V and J genes are TRBV11-3 and TRBJ2-3; 9 positions agree with TRBD1. The CDR3 is 16 residues long. CDR1 is SGHNT and CDR2 is YENEEA in the germline V gene. V was clipped by 5 bases and J by 4 bases; unmatched bases: 10. The DNA for the CDR3 is TGTGCCAGCAGCCTGGGCTACGGACAGGGGCCAGATACGCAGTATTTT. It specifies CASSLGYGQGPDTQYF.

This rearrangement joins TRBV6-5 to TRBJ2-5; D may match TRBD1 or TRBD2 (5 bases each). V was shortened by 7 bases and J by 4 bases, with 7 bases between the two germline ends. This CDR3 region has 11 residues. Germline CDR1 is MNHEY and CDR2 is SVGAGI. The DNA for the CDR3 is TGTGCCAGCATGAGGGGAGAGACCCAGTACTTC. Encoded protein: CASMRGETQYF.

The J gene is TRBJ2-1, the V gene TRBV30; no definite D call. The V gene lost 0 bases and the J gene lost 8 bases, with 11 bases spanning the gap. The CDR3 extends over 13 amino acids. Germline V gives CDR1 GTSNPN, CDR2 SVGIG (reference sequence). The CDR3 reads CAWSVRVGHEQFF. The DNA of the CDR3 is TGTGCCTGGAGTGTTAGAGTCGGCCATGAGCAGTTCTTC.

J is TRBJ1-2 and V is TRBV6-1; 8 positions agree with TRBD1. This CDR3 is built from 14 residues. The germline gives CDR1 MNHNS, CDR2 SASEGT. Unmatched junction bases numbered 6, after V lost 4 bases and J lost 5 bases. In DNA, the CDR3 is TGTGCCAGCAGTGTGACAGGGGATTGGTATGGCTACACCTTC. Amino acids: CASSVTGDWYGYTF.

The chain is built from TRBV7-2 and TRBJ1-4, with TRBD1 matching 7 bases. The CDR3 loop spans 15 amino acids. V lost 5 bases, J lost 5 bases, and 8 bases stayed unmatched. Germline CDR1 and CDR2: SGHTA and FQGNSA. CDR3 in DNA: TGTGCCAGCAGCCTAGGGGACAGCCAAAATGAAAAACTGTTTTTT. Its translation: CASSLGDSQNEKLFF.

The V and J genes are TRBV18 and TRBJ1-1; no firm D call. In germline, CDR1 is KGHSH, CDR2 LQKENI. V was shortened by 5 bases and J by 0 bases, with 19 bases between the two germline ends. The CDR3 contains 17 residues. CDR3 region: CASSSIPPGSMNTEAFF. As DNA, the CDR3 is TGTGCCAGCTCATCTATTCCTCCGGGATCCATGAACACTGAAGCTTTCTTT.